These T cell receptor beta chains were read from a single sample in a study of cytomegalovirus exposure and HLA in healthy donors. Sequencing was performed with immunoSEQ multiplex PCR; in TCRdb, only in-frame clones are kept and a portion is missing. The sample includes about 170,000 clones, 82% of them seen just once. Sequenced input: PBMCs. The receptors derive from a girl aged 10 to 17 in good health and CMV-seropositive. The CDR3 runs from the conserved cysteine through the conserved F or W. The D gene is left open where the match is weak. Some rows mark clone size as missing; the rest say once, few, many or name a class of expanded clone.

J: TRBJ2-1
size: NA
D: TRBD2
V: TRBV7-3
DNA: TGTGCCAGCAGCTTACCTCCTAGCGGGGAGCAGTTCTTC
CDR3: CASSLPPSGEQFF

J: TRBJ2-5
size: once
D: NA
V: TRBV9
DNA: TGTGCCAGCAGCGTATTTCGGGACCAAGAGACCCAGTACTTC
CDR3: CASSVFRDQETQYF

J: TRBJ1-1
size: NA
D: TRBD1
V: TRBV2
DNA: TGTGCCGTCGACAGGGCCCCTGAAGCTTTCTTT
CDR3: CAVDRAPEAFF

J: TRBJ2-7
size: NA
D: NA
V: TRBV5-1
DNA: TGCGCCAGCAGCTTGGAGTTAGGCAGGGCCTACGAGCAGTACTTC
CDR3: CASSLELGRAYEQYF

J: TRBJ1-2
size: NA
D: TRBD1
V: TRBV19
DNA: TGTGCCAGTAGTTCGACAGGGGGCGCGAAAATGGGAGGTGGCTACACCTTC
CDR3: CASSSTGGAKMGGGYTF

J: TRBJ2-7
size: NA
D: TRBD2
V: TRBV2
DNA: TGTGCCAGCAGGTCGGGACTAGCGGTCTACGAGCAGTACTTC
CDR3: CASRSGLAVYEQYF

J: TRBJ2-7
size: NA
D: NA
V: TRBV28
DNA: TGTGCCAACCCAGGCGAGCAGTACTTC
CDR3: CANPGEQYF

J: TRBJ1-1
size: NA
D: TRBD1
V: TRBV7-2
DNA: TGTGCCAGCAGCTCCCGACAGGGGGTGTACACTGAAGCTTTCTTT
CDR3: CASSSRQGVYTEAFF

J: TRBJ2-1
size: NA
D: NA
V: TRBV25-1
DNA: TGTGCCAGCAGTGAATATATGGAAACCCTAGTATACAATGAGCAGTTCTTC
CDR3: CASSEYMETLVYNEQFF

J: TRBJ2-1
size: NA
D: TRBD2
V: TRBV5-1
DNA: TGCGCCAGCAGCTTAGGGACTAGCGGACTTAGCTCCTACAATGAGCAGTTCTTC
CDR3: CASSLGTSGLSSYNEQFF

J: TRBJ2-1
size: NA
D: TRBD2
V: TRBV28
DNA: TGTGCCAGCAGTTTGCCGCCACTAGCGGGTTACAATGAGCAGTTCTTC
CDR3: CASSLPPLAGYNEQFF

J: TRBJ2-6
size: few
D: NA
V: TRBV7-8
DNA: TGTGCCAGCAGCTATGGGTGGGGGACTGATAGCTCTGGGGCCAACGTCCTGACTTTC
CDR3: CASSYGWGTDSSGANVLTF

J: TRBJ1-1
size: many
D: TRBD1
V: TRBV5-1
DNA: TGCGCCAGCAGCATCCGAAGGACAGGGGGGCCGTTGAACACTGAAGCTTTCTTT
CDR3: CASSIRRTGGPLNTEAFF

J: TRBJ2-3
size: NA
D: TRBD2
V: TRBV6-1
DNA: TGTGCCAGCAGTGTTAGCGGGACCAGACATACGCAGTATTTT
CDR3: CASSVSGTRHTQYF

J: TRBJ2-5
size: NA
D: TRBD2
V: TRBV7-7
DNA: TGTGCTAGCAGCCCCCGGACTAGCGGGAGAGGGGAAGAGACCCAGTACTTC
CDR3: CASSPRTSGRGEETQYF

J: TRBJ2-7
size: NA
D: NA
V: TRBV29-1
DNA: TGCAGCGTTGTATATTTATTCGGGGACTCACCCTACGAGCAGTACTTC
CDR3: CSVVYLFGDSPYEQYF

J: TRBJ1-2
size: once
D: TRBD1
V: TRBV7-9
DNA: TGTGCCAGCAGCAATGGACAGGGGGCCGTAAACTATGGCTACACCTTC
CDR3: CASSNGQGAVNYGYTF

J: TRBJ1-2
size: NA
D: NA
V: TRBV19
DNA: TGTGCCAGTAGGGTAACAGGGTCGGGCTATGGCTACACCTTC
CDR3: CASRVTGSGYGYTF

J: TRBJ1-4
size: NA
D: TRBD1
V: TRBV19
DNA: TGTGCCAGTAGCCGGACAGGGACTAATGAAAAACTGTTTTTT
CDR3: CASSRTGTNEKLFF

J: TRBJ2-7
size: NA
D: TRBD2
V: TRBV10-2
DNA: TGCGCCAGCAGTGAGTCCAGAACTAGCGGGACCTCCACCTACGAGCAGTACTTC
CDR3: CASSESRTSGTSTYEQYF

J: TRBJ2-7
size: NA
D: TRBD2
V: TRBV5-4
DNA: TGTGCCAGCAGCTCGAAACTAGCGGTAGAAGATACCTACGAGCAGTACTTC
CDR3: CASSSKLAVEDTYEQYF

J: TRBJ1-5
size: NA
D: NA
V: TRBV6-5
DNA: TGTGCCAGCAGACCGGGAGCCATTAATCAGCCCCAGCATTTT
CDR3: CASRPGAINQPQHF

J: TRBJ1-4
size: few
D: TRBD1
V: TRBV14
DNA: TGTGCCAGCAGCCTAGGGGGCCCTGAAAAACTGTTTTTT
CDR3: CASSLGGPEKLFF

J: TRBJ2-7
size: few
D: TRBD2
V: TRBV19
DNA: TGTGCCACCCCAAGGCGGGAGTCCCCCTACGAGCAGTACTTC
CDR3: CATPRRESPYEQYF

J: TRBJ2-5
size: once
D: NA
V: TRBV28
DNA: TGTGCCAGCAGTTTACAGCGGAGTCAAGAGACCCAGTACTTC
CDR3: CASSLQRSQETQYF

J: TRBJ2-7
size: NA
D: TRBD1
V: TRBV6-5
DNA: TGTGCCAGCAGACAGGGGGCGCATGAGCAGTACTTC
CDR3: CASRQGAHEQYF

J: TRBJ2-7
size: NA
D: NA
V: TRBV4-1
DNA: TGCGCCAGCAGCCAAGACGGGGGCGGGGGCTACGAGCAGTACTTC
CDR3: CASSQDGGGGYEQYF

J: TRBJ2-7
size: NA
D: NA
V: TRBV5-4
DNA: TGTGCCAGCAGCCCAGAAACGGGGAACGAGCAGTACTTC
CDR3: CASSPETGNEQYF

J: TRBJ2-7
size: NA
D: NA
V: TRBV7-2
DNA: TGTGCCAGCAGCTTAGGTGGCCGCAAGTACGAGCAGTACTTC
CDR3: CASSLGGRKYEQYF

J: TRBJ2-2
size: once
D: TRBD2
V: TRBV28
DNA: TGTGCCAGCAGTTTATCTAGCGGGAGGAAAACCGGGGAGCTGTTTTTT
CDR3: CASSLSSGRKTGELFF

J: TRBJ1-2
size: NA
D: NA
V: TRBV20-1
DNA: TGCAGCGATTTCAGGGATGGCTACACCTTC
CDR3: CSDFRDGYTF

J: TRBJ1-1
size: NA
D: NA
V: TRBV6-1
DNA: TGTGCCAGCAGTGAAGCAACAGGGTACTTT
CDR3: CASSEATGYF

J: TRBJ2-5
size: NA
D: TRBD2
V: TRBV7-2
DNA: TGTGCCAGCAGCTCACAATACGGGACTAGCGGCAGACAAGAGACCCAGTACTTC
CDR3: CASSSQYGTSGRQETQYF

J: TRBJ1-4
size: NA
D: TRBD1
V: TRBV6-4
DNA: TGTGCCAGCACCGGGACAGGCGAACCTAATGAAAAACTGTTTTTT
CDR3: CASTGTGEPNEKLFF

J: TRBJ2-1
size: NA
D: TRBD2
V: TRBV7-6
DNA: TGTGCCAGCAGCTTAGTTGCTACGGCGGGGGGATCCTACAATGAGCAGTTCTTC
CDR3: CASSLVATAGGSYNEQFF

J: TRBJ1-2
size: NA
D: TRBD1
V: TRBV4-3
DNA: TGCGCCAGCAGCCAAGACAGGGGGGAAATCTATGGCTACACCTTC
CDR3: CASSQDRGEIYGYTF

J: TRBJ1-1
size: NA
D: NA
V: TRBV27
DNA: TGTGCCAGCAGTGTAATCGGACCCCAGGGTGACACTGAAGCTTTCTTT
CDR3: CASSVIGPQGDTEAFF

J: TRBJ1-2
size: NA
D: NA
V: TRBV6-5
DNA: TGTGCCAGCAGTTCCTCGGAGAGGGACTATGGCTACACCTTC
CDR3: CASSSSERDYGYTF

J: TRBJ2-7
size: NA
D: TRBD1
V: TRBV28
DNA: TGTGCCAGCAGTTCGGAACAGGGGTCCTACGAGCAGTACTTC
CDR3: CASSSEQGSYEQYF

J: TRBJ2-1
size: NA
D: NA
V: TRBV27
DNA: TGTGCCAGCAGCCGACAGGTGCCCCCCCCTCAAAATGAGCAGTTCTTC
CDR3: CASSRQVPPPQNEQFF

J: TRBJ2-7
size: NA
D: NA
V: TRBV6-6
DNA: TGTGCCACCCAATTGCGGGCCGAGCAGTACTTC
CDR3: CATQLRAEQYF

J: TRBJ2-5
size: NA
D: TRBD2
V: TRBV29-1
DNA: TGCAGCGTGGGGGGACTAGCGGGGGGGCGGCAAGAGACCCAGTACTTC
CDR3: CSVGGLAGGRQETQYF